These T cell receptor beta chains were read from a single sample in a study of CXCR3-negative and CXCR3-positive naive CD8 T cells. TCRdb processed the 5' RACE reads again and assigns one entry to each CDR3 protein, with no DNA. The repertoire table contains about 130,000 distinct CDR3 sequences. The sample was naive CXCR3- CD8+ T cells from blood. The receptors come from a human donor in good health. Some clones in this sample may be carry-over from other donors' samples. Each CDR3 is given with its conserved first and last residue.

j_call	v_call	cdr3_aa
TRBJ1-2	TRBV15	CATSSEGASFYGYTF
TRBJ2-5	TRBV7-9	CASSSDRGKQETQYF
TRBJ2-7	TRBV28	CASSFTGRGEQYF
TRBJ1-5	TRBV5-1	CASSLEGTLNQPQHF
TRBJ2-7	TRBV4-1	CASSQGTYYEQYF
TRBJ2-1	TRBV15	CATSRDRGHYNEQFF
TRBJ2-1	TRBV4-3	CASSQVRGGAYEQFF
TRBJ2-1	TRBV27	CASSLSGGILYNEQFF
TRBJ2-7	TRBV7-6	CASSLNPPSRTGGGYEQYF
TRBJ1-1	TRBV7-9	CASSDQTGENTEAFF
TRBJ1-3	TRBV28	CASPTRPGNTIYF
TRBJ2-1	TRBV5-1	CASSLDRSGNEQFF
TRBJ2-7	TRBV28	CASSHPRDGPGVHYEQYF
TRBJ2-7	TRBV7-9	CASSLGRGRQGFEQYF
TRBJ2-2	TRBV12-3/TRBV12-4	CASSPPLILDFNTGELFF
TRBJ1-2	TRBV7-2	CASSPASQGADYGYTF
TRBJ2-5	TRBV28	CASSPGTGLEETQYF
TRBJ2-7	TRBV7-8	CASSLGTGHEQYF
TRBJ1-2	TRBV29-1	CSVPGAGYGYTF
TRBJ2-1	TRBV6-5	CASSIAGGPHNEQFF
TRBJ2-1	TRBV29-1	CSVQSTGTGYDEQFF
TRBJ1-2	TRBV12-3/TRBV12-4	CASSSGTGASYGYTF
TRBJ2-5	TRBV29-1	CSVDELLETQYF
TRBJ2-2	TRBV27	CASRTYTGELFF
TRBJ2-1	TRBV13	CASSSSGTGANEQFF
TRBJ1-4	TRBV6-5	CASSSRKSYGQKRWFSEIEKLFF
TRBJ2-3	TRBV10-3	CAISEGQGSDTQYF
TRBJ2-3	TRBV7-2	CASSLEDGGRTDTQYF
TRBJ2-7	TRBV19	CASSPEAGSGYEQYF
TRBJ2-1	TRBV29-1	CSVDEQGAYNEQFF
TRBJ2-1	TRBV7-8	CASSSGLRYEQFF
TRBJ2-4	TRBV4-1	CASSQAVLAKNIQYF
TRBJ1-2	TRBV27	CASSLQGAGYCYTF
TRBJ2-7	TRBV7-8	CASTLTGLAGDEQYF
TRBJ1-5	TRBV7-2	CASSPVNHQPQHF
TRBJ2-4	TRBV12-3/TRBV12-4	CASSPDGGKNIQYF
TRBJ2-7	TRBV29-1	CSVNLAGGSEQYF
TRBJ2-3	TRBV7-2	CASSLSTGSTDTQYF
TRBJ1-1	TRBV19	CASSISTRGQNTEAFF
TRBJ2-1	TRBV11-2	CASSLGFVSEQFF
TRBJ2-7	TRBV29-1	CSAGGGDEQYF
TRBJ2-7	TRBV7-9	CASSLDSWPYEQYF
TRBJ2-7	TRBV29-1	CSVDRGGFEQYF
TRBJ2-7	TRBV21-1	CASSKEAIAGGLDEQYF
TRBJ2-5	TRBV21-1	CASSECQETQYF
TRBJ1-5	TRBV20-1	CSAPGGRGSNQPQHF
TRBJ2-6	TRBV12-3/TRBV12-4	CASSPSLDSGANVLTF
TRBJ2-2	TRBV14	CASSLRREITVRELFF